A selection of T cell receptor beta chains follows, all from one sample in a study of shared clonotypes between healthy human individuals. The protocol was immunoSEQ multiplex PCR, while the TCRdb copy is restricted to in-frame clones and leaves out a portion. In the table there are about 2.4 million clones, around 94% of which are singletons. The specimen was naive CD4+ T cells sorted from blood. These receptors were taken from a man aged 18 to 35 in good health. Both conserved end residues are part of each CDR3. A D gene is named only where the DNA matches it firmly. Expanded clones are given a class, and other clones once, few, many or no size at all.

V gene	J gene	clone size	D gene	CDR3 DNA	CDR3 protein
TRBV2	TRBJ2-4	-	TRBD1	TGTGCCAGCAGACCGGACAGGGGGCTGATCAAAAACATTCAGTACTTC	CASRPDRGLIKNIQYF
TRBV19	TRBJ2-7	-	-	TGTGCCAGTAGATTTTCAGAGGGAATCCACGAGCAGTACTTC	CASRFSEGIHEQYF
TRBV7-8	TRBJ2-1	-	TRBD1	TGTGCCAGCAGCCTACAGGGGGCGGCGCAGTTCTTC	CASSLQGAAQFF
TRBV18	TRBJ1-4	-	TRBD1	TGTGCCAGCTCAGTTCGACAGGGCCCTAATGAAAAACTGTTTTTT	CASSVRQGPNEKLFF
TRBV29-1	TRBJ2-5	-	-	TGCAGCGTAGTGCTAGCGAGGGCCGGAGGCCGGGCCCAGTACTTC	CSVVLARAGGRAQYF
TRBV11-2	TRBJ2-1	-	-	TGTGCCAGCAGCCCCATAAGAACCCATGAGCAGTTCTTC	CASSPIRTHEQFF
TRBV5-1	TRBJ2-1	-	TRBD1	TGCGCCAGCAGCGGAACGGGACAGGGATACAATGAGCAGTTCTTC	CASSGTGQGYNEQFF
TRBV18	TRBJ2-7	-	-	TGTGCCAGCTCACGTTCGGAGGGGTCCTACGAGCAGTACTTC	CASSRSEGSYEQYF
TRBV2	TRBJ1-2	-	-	TGTGCCAGCAGCCCGCAGGGGAACTATGGCTACACCTTC	CASSPQGNYGYTF
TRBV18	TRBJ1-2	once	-	TGTGCCAGCTCACCGCTACAGGGAGCTAACTATGGCTACACCTTC	CASSPLQGANYGYTF
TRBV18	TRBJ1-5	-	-	TGTGCCAGCTCACCACCGGGGGACCGTCAGCCCCAGCATTTT	CASSPPGDRQPQHF
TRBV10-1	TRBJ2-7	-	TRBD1	TGCGCCAGCAGAGCCGGGACAGGGGGGGCCTACGAGCAGTACTTC	CASRAGTGGAYEQYF
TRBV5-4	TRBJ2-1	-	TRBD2	TGTGCCAGCAGCTTGGGGTCTAGCGGGGGAAGCTCCTACAATGAGCAGTTCTTC	CASSLGSSGGSSYNEQFF
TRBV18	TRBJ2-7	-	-	TGTGCCAGCTCCCAAATGACCGGAGCCTCTTACGAGCAGTACTTC	CASSQMTGASYEQYF
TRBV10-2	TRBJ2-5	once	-	TGCGCCAGCAGGGATCTCGAGACCCAGTACTTC	CASRDLETQYF
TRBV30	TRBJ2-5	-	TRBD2	TGTGCCTGGGGCCGGACTAGCTGGTACCAAGAGACCCAGTACTTC	CAWGRTSWYQETQYF
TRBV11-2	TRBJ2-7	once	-	TGTGCCAGCAGCTACCTCAAAGCCTACGAGCAGTACTTC	CASSYLKAYEQYF
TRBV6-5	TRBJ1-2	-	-	TGTGCCAGCAGTTACTCAACAAACGCCCCCCTAGGCTACACCTTC	CASSYSTNAPLGYTF
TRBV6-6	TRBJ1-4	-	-	TGTGCCAGCATCCAGGACGTAACTAATGAAAAACTGTTTTTT	CASIQDVTNEKLFF
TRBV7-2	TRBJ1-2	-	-	TGTGCCAGCACCTCTAGCGAGGGGATCTATGGCTACACCTTC	CASTSSEGIYGYTF
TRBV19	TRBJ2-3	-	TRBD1	TGTGCCAGTAGTGCCCGCGACAGGGGGCTTAAGGATACGCAGTATTTT	CASSARDRGLKDTQYF
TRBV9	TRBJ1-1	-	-	TGTGCCAGCAGCAGGTCGGGGGGCTGGACTGAAGCTTTCTTT	CASSRSGGWTEAFF
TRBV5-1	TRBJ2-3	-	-	TGCGCCAGCAGCTTTTCAATGGGGCTCACAGATACGCAGTATTTT	CASSFSMGLTDTQYF
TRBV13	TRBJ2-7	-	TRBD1	TGTGCCAGCAGCCATCTAGCCTGGGACAGGGAGGATAACGAGCAGTACTTC	CASSHLAWDREDNEQYF
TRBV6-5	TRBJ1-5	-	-	TGTGCCAGCAGCCAGCTAGGGCAGCCCCAGCATTTT	CASSQLGQPQHF
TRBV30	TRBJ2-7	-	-	TGTGCCTGGAGCTCAGCGGTTTGGATCGTCGAGCAGTACTTC	CAWSSAVWIVEQYF
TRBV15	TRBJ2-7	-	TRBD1	TGTGCCACCAGCAGAGCACTGGGACAGGTGGGGGAAGAGCAGTACTTC	CATSRALGQVGEEQYF
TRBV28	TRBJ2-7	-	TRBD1	TGTGCCAGCAGTCCCCGAGGCACAGGGGTTGGGGAGCAGTACTTC	CASSPRGTGVGEQYF
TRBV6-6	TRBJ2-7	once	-	TGTGCCAGCAGTTACTCGAGCACCCAAAGCTCCTACGAGCAGTACTTC	CASSYSSTQSSYEQYF